Presented here are 3 T cell receptor beta chains from one specimen sequenced in a study of blood T cell repertoires in COVID-19. Data came from immunoSEQ multiplex PCR; TCRdb stores just in-frame clones and leaves some out. The data contain 250,000 to 350,000 clones, about 86% of them singletons. Specimen: peripheral blood. The receptors derive from a woman aged 25 to 45 who had recovered from COVID-19.

This sequence joins TRBV19 and TRBJ2-1; D not certain. V was pared by 5 bases and J by 0 bases, with 5 bases between. This CDR3 is built from 13 residues. Germline V lookup: CDR1 LNHDA, CDR2 SQIVND (reference sequence). The CDR3 loop reads CASSLSSYNEQFF. CDR3 DNA: TGTGCCAGTAGTCTGAGCTCCTACAATGAGCAGTTCTTC. Together with reference TRBV19 and TRBJ2-1, the CDR3 gives the full variable domain: DGGITQSPKYLFRKEGQNVTLSCEQNLNHDAMYWYRQDPGQGLRLIYYSQIVNDFQKGDIAEGYSVSREKKESFPLTVTSAQKNPTAFYLCASSLSSYNEQFFGPGTRLTVL.

V usage is TRBV19 and J usage is TRBJ2-7; D not resolved. The germline V gene has CDR1 LNHDA and CDR2 SQIVND (reference sequence). Trimming removed 5 bases from V and 0 bases from J, with 14 bases in between. The CDR3 loop spans 15 amino acids. The CDR3 region has the DNA TGTGCCAGTAGTCCCCATGGCGGAAGCTCCTACGAGCAGTACTTC. Translated: CASSPHGGSSYEQYF. Full variable domain (rest looked up from reference TRBV19 and TRBJ2-7): DGGITQSPKYLFRKEGQNVTLSCEQNLNHDAMYWYRQDPGQGLRLIYYSQIVNDFQKGDIAEGYSVSREKKESFPLTVTSAQKNPTAFYLCASSPHGGSSYEQYFGPGTRLTVT.

The chain couples TRBV2 to TRBJ1-5; D gene unclear. V was clipped by 8 bases and J by 4 bases, with 21 bases between them. The germline V gene encodes CDR1 SNHLY and CDR2 FYNNEI. The CDR3 length is 16 residues. The CDR3 nucleotides read TGTGCCAGCTCCCGGGTCGCAATTCTGGTGAATCAGCCCCAGCATTTT. Amino acid sequence: CASSRVAILVNQPQHF.